This T cell receptor beta chain was sequenced in a study of CD8 T cells in Susac syndrome. Note on this clonotype: The antigen remains undetermined.

RNA amounts of about 0.45 to 1 ug underwent reverse transcription with random hexamers. The TCR beta CDR3 was amplified by immunoSEQ multiplex PCR across 54 Vbeta, 13 Jbeta. TCRdb reanalysed the immunoSEQ multiplex PCR reads using MiXCR and keeps one entry per CDR3 protein. The table lists some 120,000 distinct CDR3 sequences, roughly 94% of them singletons, with about 0.13% in the top ten. The CDR3 is 15 residues long. Germline assignment: CDR1 SEHNR and CDR2 FQNEAQ (reference sequence). Between the trimmed V and J ends, which lost 1 base and 5 bases, there was a span of 14 bases. Regarding the study as a whole: It was acknowledged by the study that relatively few individuals were included in its TCR sequencing and HLA analysis.

Peripheral blood CD8+ and CD4+ T cells were profiled by TCR beta sequencing. The multiple sclerosis controls were treatment-naive patients, and their relapsing-remitting disease was stable or active. Sequencing was done on a sample of CD4+ T cells from PBMCs. This TCR came from a human donor with multiple sclerosis. The chain joins TRBV7-9 to TRBJ1-1, with D possibly matching TRBD1 (5 bases). CDR3 amino acids: CASSLEVVGGTEAFF. CDR3 in DNA: TGTGCCAGCAGCTTAGAGGTAGTGGGGGGAACTGAAGCTTTCTTT. The whole variable domain, remainder taken from reference TRBV7-9 and TRBJ1-1, is DTGVSQNPRHKITKRGQNVTFRCDPISEHNRLYWYRQTLGQGPEFLTYFQNEAQLEKSRLLSDRFSAERPKGSFSTLEIQRTEQGDSAMYLCASSLEVVGGTEAFFGQGTRLTVV.